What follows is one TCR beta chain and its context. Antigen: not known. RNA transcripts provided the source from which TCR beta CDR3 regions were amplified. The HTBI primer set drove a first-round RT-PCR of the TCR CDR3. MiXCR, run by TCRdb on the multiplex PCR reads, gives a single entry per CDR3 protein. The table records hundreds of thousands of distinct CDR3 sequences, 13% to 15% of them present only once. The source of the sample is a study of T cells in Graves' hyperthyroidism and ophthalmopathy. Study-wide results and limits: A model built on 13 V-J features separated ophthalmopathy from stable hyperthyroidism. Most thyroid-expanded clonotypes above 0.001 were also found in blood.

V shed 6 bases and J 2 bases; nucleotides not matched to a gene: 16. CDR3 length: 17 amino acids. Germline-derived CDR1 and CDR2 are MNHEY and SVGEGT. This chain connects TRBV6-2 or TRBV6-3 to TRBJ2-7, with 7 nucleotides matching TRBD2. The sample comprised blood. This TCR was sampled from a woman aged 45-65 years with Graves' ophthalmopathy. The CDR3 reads CASSTNFPSGGTYEQYF. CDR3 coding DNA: TGTGCCAGCAGCACCAACTTTCCTAGCGGAGGAACCTACGAGCAGTACTTC.